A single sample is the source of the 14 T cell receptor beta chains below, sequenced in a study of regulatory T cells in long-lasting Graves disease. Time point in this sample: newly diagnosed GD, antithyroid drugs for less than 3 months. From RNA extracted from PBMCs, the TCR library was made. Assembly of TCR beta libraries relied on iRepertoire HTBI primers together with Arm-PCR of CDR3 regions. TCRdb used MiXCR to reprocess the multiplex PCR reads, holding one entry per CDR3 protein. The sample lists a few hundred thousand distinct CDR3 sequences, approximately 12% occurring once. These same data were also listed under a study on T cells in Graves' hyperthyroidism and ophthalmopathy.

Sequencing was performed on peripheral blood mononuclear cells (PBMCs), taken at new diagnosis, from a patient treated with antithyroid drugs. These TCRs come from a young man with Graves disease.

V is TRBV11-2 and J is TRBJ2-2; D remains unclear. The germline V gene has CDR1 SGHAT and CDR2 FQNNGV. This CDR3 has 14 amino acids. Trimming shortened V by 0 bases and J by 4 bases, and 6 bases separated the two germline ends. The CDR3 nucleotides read TGTGCCAGCAGCTTAGAGTTGGTCACCGGGGAGCTGTTTTTT. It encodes CASSLELVTGELFF.

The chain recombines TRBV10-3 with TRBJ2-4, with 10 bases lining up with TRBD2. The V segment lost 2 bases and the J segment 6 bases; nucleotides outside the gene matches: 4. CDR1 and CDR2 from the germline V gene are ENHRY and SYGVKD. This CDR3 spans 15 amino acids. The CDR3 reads CAISEKREGGNIQYF. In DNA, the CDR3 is TGTGCCATCAGTGAGAAGCGGGAGGGGGGAAACATTCAGTACTTC.

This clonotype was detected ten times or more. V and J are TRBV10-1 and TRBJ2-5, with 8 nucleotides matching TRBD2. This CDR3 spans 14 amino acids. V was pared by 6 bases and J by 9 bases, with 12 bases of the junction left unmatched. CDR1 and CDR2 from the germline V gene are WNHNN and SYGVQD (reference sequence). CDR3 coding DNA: TGCGCCAGCAGCCACGGACTAGCTGAAAGACCCCAGTACTTC. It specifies CASSHGLAERPQYF.

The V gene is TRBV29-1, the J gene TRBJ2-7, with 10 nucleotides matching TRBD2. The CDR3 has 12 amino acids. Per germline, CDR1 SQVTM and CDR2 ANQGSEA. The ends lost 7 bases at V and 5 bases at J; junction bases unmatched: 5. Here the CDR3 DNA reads TGCAGCGCCGGGACTAGCGACGACGAGCAGTACTTC. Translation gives CSAGTSDDEQYF.

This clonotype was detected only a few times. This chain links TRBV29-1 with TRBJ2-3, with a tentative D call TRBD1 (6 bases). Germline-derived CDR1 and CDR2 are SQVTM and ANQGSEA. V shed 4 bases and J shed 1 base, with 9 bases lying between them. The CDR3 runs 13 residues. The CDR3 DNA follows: TGCAGCGTTGTCAAGGGGGGCACAGATACGCAGTATTTT. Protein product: CSVVKGGTDTQYF.

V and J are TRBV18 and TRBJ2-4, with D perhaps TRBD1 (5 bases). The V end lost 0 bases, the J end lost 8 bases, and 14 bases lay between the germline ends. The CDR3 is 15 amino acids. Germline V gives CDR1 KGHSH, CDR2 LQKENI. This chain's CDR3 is CASSPPTALGDIQYF. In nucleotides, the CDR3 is TGTGCCAGCTCACCACCGACAGCCTTAGGAGACATTCAGTACTTC.

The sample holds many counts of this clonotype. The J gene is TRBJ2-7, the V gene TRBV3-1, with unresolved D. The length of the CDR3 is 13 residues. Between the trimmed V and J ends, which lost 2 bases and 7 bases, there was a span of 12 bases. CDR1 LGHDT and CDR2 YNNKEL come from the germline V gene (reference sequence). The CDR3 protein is CASSQRSSSEQYF. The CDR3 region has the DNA TGTGCCAGCAGCCAACGGTCCTCATCTGAGCAGTACTTC.

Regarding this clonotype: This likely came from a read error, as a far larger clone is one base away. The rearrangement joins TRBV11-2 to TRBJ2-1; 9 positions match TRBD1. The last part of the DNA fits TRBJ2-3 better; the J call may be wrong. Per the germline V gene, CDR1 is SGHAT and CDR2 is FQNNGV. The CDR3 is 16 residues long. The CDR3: CASSSIAGTGRYTQYF. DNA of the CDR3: TGTGCCAGCAGCTCAATCGCCGGGACAGGGAGATATACGCAGTATTTT.

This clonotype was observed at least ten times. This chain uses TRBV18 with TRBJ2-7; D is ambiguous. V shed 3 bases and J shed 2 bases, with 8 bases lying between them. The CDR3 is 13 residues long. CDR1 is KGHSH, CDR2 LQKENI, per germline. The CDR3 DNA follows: TGTGCCAGCTCACCTAATAATCCCTACGAGCAGTACTTC. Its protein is CASSPNNPYEQYF.

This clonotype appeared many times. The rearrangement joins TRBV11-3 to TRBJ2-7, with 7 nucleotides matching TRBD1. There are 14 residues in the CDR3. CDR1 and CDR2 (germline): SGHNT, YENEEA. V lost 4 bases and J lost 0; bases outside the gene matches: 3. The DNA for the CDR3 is TGTGCCAGCAGCTCGGGACAGTACTCCTACGAGCAGTACTTC. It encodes CASSSGQYSYEQYF.

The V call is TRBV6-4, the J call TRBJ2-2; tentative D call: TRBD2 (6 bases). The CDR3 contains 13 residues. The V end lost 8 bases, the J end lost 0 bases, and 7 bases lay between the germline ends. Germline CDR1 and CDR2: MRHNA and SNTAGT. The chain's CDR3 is CASRGSNTGELFF. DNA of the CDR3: TGTGCCAGCCGGGGGTCGAACACCGGGGAGCTGTTTTTT.

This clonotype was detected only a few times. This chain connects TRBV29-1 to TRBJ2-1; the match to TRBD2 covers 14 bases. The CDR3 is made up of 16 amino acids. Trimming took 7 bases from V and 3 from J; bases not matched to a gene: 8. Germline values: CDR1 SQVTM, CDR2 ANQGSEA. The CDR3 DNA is TGCAGCGCCGGGACTAGCGGGAGTCAAAGCTACAATGAGCAGTTCTTC. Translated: CSAGTSGSQSYNEQFF.

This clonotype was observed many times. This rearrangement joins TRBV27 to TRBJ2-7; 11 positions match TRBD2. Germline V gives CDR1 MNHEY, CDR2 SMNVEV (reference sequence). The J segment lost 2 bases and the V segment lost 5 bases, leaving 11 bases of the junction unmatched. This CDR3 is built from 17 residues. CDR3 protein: CASSGTGTSGFPYEQYF. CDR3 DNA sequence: TGTGCCAGCAGTGGCACTGGGACTAGCGGTTTCCCCTACGAGCAGTACTTC.

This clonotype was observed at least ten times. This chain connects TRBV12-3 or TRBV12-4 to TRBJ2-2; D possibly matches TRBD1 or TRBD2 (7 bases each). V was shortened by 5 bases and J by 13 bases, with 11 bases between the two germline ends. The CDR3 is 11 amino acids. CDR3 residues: CASSDREGLFF. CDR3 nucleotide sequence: TGTGCCAGCAGTGACAGGGAGGGGCTGTTTTTT.